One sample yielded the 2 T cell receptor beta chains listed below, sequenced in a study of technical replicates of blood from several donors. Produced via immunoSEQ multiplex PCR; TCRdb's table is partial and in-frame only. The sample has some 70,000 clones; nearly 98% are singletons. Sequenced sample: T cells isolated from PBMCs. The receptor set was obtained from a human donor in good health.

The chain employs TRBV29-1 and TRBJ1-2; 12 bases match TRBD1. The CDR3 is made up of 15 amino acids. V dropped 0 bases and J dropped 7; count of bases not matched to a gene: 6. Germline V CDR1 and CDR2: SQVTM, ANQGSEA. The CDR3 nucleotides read TGCAGCGTTGAAGATCGAGGGACAGGGGGCTCTGGCTACACCTTC. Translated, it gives CSVEDRGTGGSGYTF.

The chain's CDR3 is CASSALPTSTDTQYF. CDR3 coding DNA: TGTGCCAGCAGTGCTCTCCCGACTAGCACAGATACGCAGTATTTT. The genes are TRBV2 and TRBJ2-3, with D unclear. CDR1 and CDR2 (germline): SNHLY, FYNNEI. The V end was cut by 4 bases, the J end by 0 bases, with 11 bases between. The CDR3 loop spans 15 amino acids. The full variable domain, with the rest looked up from reference TRBV2 and TRBJ2-3, is EPEVTQTPSHQVTQMGQEVILRCVPISNHLYFYWYRQILGQKVEFLVSFYNNEISEKSEIFDDQFSVERPDGSNFTLKIRSTKLEDSAMYFCASSALPTSTDTQYFGPGTRLTVL.